The 24 T cell receptor beta chains presented below share a single source sample, sequenced in a study of blood T cell repertoires in COVID-19. Profiling relied on immunoSEQ multiplex PCR, and the TCRdb table lists in-frame clones only, not all of them. The data hold 150,000 or so clones, with 80% to 90% observed a single time. Sequencing used peripheral blood. These TCRs come from a man aged 18-30 years with COVID-19, enrolled during active disease.

The V call is TRBV19, the J call TRBJ1-5, with 7 bases that match TRBD1. The germline gives CDR1 LNHDA, CDR2 SQIVND (reference sequence). The V segment lost 2 bases and the J segment 3 bases; nucleotides outside the gene matches: 10. The CDR3 loop spans 17 amino acids. The CDR3, as DNA: TGTGCCAGTAGTATAATGGCCCTGACAGGGTTCAATCAGCCCCAGCATTTT. Amino acid sequence: CASSIMALTGFNQPQHF.

The rearrangement links TRBV5-8 to TRBJ2-1, with TRBD1 matching over 9 bases. The CDR3 is 16 amino acids. Germline V gene lookup returns CDR1 SGHTS and CDR2 YDEGEE. The J segment lost 4 bases and the V segment lost 1 base, leaving 6 bases of the junction unmatched. The CDR3 nucleotides read TGTGCCAGCAGCTTGTTGGGGACAGGGTCTTACAATGAGCAGTTCTTC. Translating gives CASSLLGTGSYNEQFF.

The chain carries TRBV7-2 and TRBJ1-2; 8 nucleotides line up with TRBD1. V was clipped by 6 bases and J by 1 base; unmatched bases: 10. The CDR3 is made up of 16 amino acids. Germline loops: CDR1 SGHTA, CDR2 FQGNSA. The CDR3 is CASSPLTGGGNYGYTF. The CDR3 coding sequence is TGTGCCAGCAGTCCCCTCACAGGGGGGGGTAACTATGGCTACACCTTC.

This sequence joins TRBV11-2 and TRBJ2-2; 13 bases fit TRBD2. The V gene end was trimmed by 11 bases and the J gene end by 0 bases; junction bases not matched to a gene: 15. The CDR3 loop spans 19 amino acids. Germline V lookup: CDR1 SGHAT, CDR2 FQNNGV. DNA for the CDR3: TGTGCCGTCCGCCTCGGGACTAGCGGGAATAACCCGAACACCGGGGAGCTGTTTTTT. This sequence encodes CAVRLGTSGNNPNTGELFF. Complete variable domain (other parts from reference TRBV11-2 and TRBJ2-2): EAGVAQSPRYKIIEKRQSVAFWCNPISGHATLYWYQQILGQGPKLLIQFQNNGVVDDSQLPKDRFSAERLKGVDSTLKIQPAKLEDSAVYLCAVRLGTSGNNPNTGELFFGEGSRLTVL.

The chain combines TRBV5-6 with TRBJ1-4, with a weak D call TRBD1 (5 bases). The CDR3 loop spans 16 amino acids. Trimming shortened V by 4 bases and J by 4 bases, and 17 bases separated the two germline ends. Per germline, CDR1 SGHDT and CDR2 YYEEEE. The CDR3 reads CASSSPDGGYNEKLFF. The CDR3 region has the DNA TGTGCCAGCAGCAGCCCCGACGGGGGATATAATGAAAAACTGTTTTTT.

This clone appeared a few times. The chain couples TRBV4-3 to TRBJ1-3; no firm D call. Germline V CDR1 and CDR2: LGHNA, YSLEER. V was pared by 1 base and J by 8 bases, with 15 bases between. This CDR3 is 15 amino acids long. CDR3 bases: TGCGCCAGCAGCCAAGGAGGCAGTTCCTGGGACACCATATATTTT. Protein product: CASSQGGSSWDTIYF.

The CDR3 spells CASRGPRGQPQHF. As DNA, the CDR3 is TGTGCATCCAGGGGCCCTAGGGGACAGCCCCAGCATTTT. This sequence joins TRBV19 and TRBJ1-5, with D maybe TRBD1 (6 bases). Germline lookup yields CDR1 LNHDA and CDR2 SQIVND (reference sequence). This CDR3 is 13 amino acids long.

The CDR3 nucleotides read TGTGCCAGCTCACCTCAGAGCACAGATACGCAGTATTTT. It codes for CASSPQSTDTQYF. The V and J genes are TRBV18 and TRBJ2-3, with D uncertain. CDR3 length: 13 residues. Germline values: CDR1 KGHSH, CDR2 LQKENI. The V end was cut by 3 bases, the J end by 0 bases, with 4 bases between.

The rearrangement uses TRBV29-1 and TRBJ2-7; no clear D gene. The V end lost 7 bases, the J end lost 3 bases, and 16 bases lay between the germline ends. Germline values: CDR1 SQVTM, CDR2 ANQGSEA. This CDR3 has 13 amino acids. The CDR3 region is CSATDGRGYEQYF. The CDR3 DNA is TGCAGCGCAACAGACGGCCGTGGCTACGAGCAGTACTTC.

This clone came up once. This sequence joins TRBV12-2 and TRBJ1-4; TRBD1, the table's D call, lacks a check against the DNA. TRBV12-2 is assigned pseudogene status. The CDR3 loop spans 16 amino acids. For the CDR3, the DNA is TGTGCAAGTCGCTCACTTTTTGACAGGGAGGATGAAAAACTGCTTTTT. Its translation: CASRSLFDREDEKLLF.

The chain links TRBV7-8 to TRBJ2-5; 13 bases match TRBD2. Looked up from germline, CDR1 is SGHVS and CDR2 is FQNEAQ. This CDR3 region has 16 residues. J gave up 5 bases and V 6 bases, and 9 bases lay outside the gene matches. This CDR3 reads CASRTLAGGLRETQYF. The CDR3, as DNA: TGTGCCAGCAGGACACTAGCGGGAGGGCTGCGGGAGACCCAGTACTTC.

This chain uses TRBV28 with TRBJ1-1, with D possibly TRBD1 on 5 matching bases. The CDR3 length is 15 residues. Looked up from germline, CDR1 is MDHEN and CDR2 is SYDVKM. The V end lost 5 bases, the J end lost 3 bases, and 16 bases lay between the germline ends. This CDR3 is CASSPPRAGDTEAFF. The CDR3 DNA sequence: TGTGCCAGCAGTCCCCCTCGTGCGGGGGACACTGAAGCTTTCTTT.

The chain links TRBV7-9 to TRBJ2-7; 9 nucleotides match TRBD1. The CDR3 consists of 14 residues. Looked up from germline, CDR1 is SEHNR and CDR2 is FQNEAQ (reference sequence). V trimming: 2 bases; J trimming: 3 bases; junction bases outside the gene matches: 2. This CDR3 is CASSLKDRGYEQYF. CDR3 in DNA: TGTGCCAGCAGCTTAAAGGACAGGGGCTACGAGCAGTACTTC.

The rearrangement links TRBV9 to TRBJ1-3; 7 positions agree with TRBD1. Germline V CDR1 and CDR2: SGDLS, YYNGEE. The CDR3 extends over 16 amino acids. The ends lost 3 bases at V and 0 bases at J; junction bases unmatched: 6. The CDR3 sequence is CASSAQTGSSGNTIYF. In nucleotides, the CDR3 is TGTGCCAGCAGCGCCCAGACAGGGAGCTCTGGAAACACCATATATTTT.

Concerning this clone itself: Compared with germline, one end of the junction differs, possibly owing to a read error. The chain employs TRBV28 and TRBJ1-4, with D maybe TRBD1 (6 bases). Germline assignment: CDR1 MDHEN and CDR2 SYDVKM. There are 16 residues in the CDR3. Here the CDR3 reads CASSLSSGTPVEKLLF. DNA of the CDR3: TGTGCCAGCAGTTTATCTTCCGGGACACCGGTTGAAAAACTGCTTTTT.

The gene calls are TRBV6-5 and TRBJ2-7; 9 bases match TRBD2. The CDR3 contains 15 residues. The V segment lost 10 bases and the J segment 4 bases; nucleotides outside the gene matches: 14. Germline CDR1 reads MNHEY; CDR2 reads SVGAGI. This CDR3 reads CATRHGKREVYEQYF. The CDR3 coding sequence is TGTGCCACTAGGCACGGTAAGCGGGAGGTGTACGAGCAGTACTTC.

The chain links TRBV9 to TRBJ2-2; 9 bases match TRBD1. The trim removed 0 bases at V and 7 bases at J, leaving 4 bases unmatched. The germline V gene has CDR1 SGDLS and CDR2 YYNGEE. The CDR3 extends over 15 amino acids. DNA of the CDR3: TGTGCCAGCAGCGTAGGGACAGGGGTTTACGGGGAGCTGTTTTTT. This gives the protein CASSVGTGVYGELFF.

This clone has a handful of counts. This chain joins TRBV7-2 and TRBJ1-2; D is unclear. Germline V gene data show CDR1 as SGHTA and CDR2 as FQGNSA. This CDR3 has 15 residues. The V end lost 1 base, the J end lost 3 bases, and 12 bases lay between the germline ends. CDR3 nucleotides: TGTGCCAGCAGCTTAGGACGCCTACGGGACTATGGCTACACCTTC. This codes for CASSLGRLRDYGYTF.

This clone showed up just once. DNA of the CDR3: TGTGCCAGCAGCCCAAACGTACTAGCAGCCTACAATGAGCAGTTCTTC. Residues: CASSPNVLAAYNEQFF. The chain employs TRBV5-6 and TRBJ2-1, with D possibly TRBD2 on 6 matching bases. V shed 4 bases and J shed 2 bases, with 16 bases lying between them. In germline, CDR1 is SGHDT, CDR2 YYEEEE. There are 16 residues in the CDR3.

The CDR3, as DNA: TGTGCCAGCTCCGCCCGGTGGCAGGGCGCCTACGAGCAGTACTTC. As protein: CASSARWQGAYEQYF. The chain joins TRBV13 to TRBJ2-7; D may be TRBD1 (5 bases). Germline CDR1 PRHDT, CDR2 FYEKMQ (reference sequence). The germline V and J ends were trimmed by 8 bases and 2 bases, with 19 bases remaining between them. The CDR3 is made up of 15 amino acids.

V and J are TRBV28 and TRBJ2-1, with 7 positions matching TRBD1. V dropped 7 bases and J dropped 5; count of bases not matched to a gene: 14. CDR1 and CDR2 (germline): MDHEN, SYDVKM. The CDR3 loop spans 16 amino acids. The CDR3 protein is CASNRGGRGLNNEQFF. Written as DNA, the CDR3 is TGTGCCAGCAATCGAGGGGGCAGGGGGTTGAACAATGAGCAGTTCTTC.

This chain uses TRBV12-3 or TRBV12-4 with TRBJ1-6, with D perhaps TRBD1 (5 bases). The CDR3 is 13 amino acids. V shed 6 bases and J shed 7 bases, with 10 bases lying between them. CDR3 sequence: CASSPGGNSPLHF. CDR3 bases: TGTGCCAGCAGCCCCGGGGGAAATTCACCCCTCCACTTT.

This clone was seen a few times. The chain couples TRBV7-3 to TRBJ2-3; maybe TRBD1 (5 bases). There are 15 residues in the CDR3. CDR1 and CDR2 (germline): SGHTA, FQGTGA. V was clipped by 0 bases and J by 3 bases, with 10 bases between them. CDR3 sequence reads: CASSLTLSGTDTQYF. The CDR3 DNA reads as TGTGCCAGCAGCTTAACACTTTCAGGGACAGATACGCAGTATTTT.

The J gene is TRBJ2-1, the V gene TRBV19, with D maybe TRBD1 (6 bases). V gave up 5 bases and J gave up 6 bases, with 17 bases separating them. This CDR3 contains 15 residues. In germline, CDR1 is LNHDA, CDR2 SQIVND (reference sequence). The chain's CDR3 is CASSPTTGPLNEQFF. CDR3 sequence (DNA): TGTGCCAGTAGTCCAACGACAGGCCCCCTCAATGAGCAGTTCTTC. The full variable domain, rest sourced from reference TRBV19 and TRBJ2-1, is DGGITQSPKYLFRKEGQNVTLSCEQNLNHDAMYWYRQDPGQGLRLIYYSQIVNDFQKGDIAEGYSVSREKKESFPLTVTSAQKNPTAFYLCASSPTTGPLNEQFFGPGTRLTVL.